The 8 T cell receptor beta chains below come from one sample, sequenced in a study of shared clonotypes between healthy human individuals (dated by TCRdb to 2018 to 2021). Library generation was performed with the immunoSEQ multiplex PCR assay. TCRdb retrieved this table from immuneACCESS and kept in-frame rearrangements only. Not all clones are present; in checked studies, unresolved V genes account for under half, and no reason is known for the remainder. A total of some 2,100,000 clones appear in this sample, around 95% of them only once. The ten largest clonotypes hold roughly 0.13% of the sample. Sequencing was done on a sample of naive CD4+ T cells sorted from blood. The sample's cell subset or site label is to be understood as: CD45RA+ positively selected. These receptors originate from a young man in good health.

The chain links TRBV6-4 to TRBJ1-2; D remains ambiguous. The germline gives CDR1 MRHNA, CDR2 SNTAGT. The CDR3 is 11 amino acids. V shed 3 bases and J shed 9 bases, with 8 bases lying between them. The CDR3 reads CASSDSASYTF. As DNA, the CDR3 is TGTGCCAGCAGTGATTCCGCCAGCTACACCTTC.

The CDR3 DNA reads as TGCGCCAGCAGCGGGCTTCCTTTAAACACCGGGGAGCTGTTTTTT. Its protein is CASSGLPLNTGELFF. The chain carries TRBV4-3 and TRBJ2-2, with D hard to call. Trimming removed 5 bases from V and 2 bases from J, with 12 bases in between. The CDR3 extends over 15 amino acids. The germline V gene encodes CDR1 LGHNA and CDR2 YSLEER.

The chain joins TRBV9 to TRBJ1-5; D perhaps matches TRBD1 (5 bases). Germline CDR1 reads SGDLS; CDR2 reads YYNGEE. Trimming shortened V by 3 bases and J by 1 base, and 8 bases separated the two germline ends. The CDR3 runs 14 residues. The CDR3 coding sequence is TGTGCCAGCAGCGACCGGGACAGCAATCAGCCCCAGCATTTT. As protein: CASSDRDSNQPQHF.

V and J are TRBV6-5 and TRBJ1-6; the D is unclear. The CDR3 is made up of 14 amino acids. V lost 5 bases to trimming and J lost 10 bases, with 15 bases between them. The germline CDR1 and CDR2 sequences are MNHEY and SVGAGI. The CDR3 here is CASSPPGVGSPLHF. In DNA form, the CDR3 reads TGTGCCAGCAGTCCCCCCGGGGTCGGCTCACCCCTCCACTTT.

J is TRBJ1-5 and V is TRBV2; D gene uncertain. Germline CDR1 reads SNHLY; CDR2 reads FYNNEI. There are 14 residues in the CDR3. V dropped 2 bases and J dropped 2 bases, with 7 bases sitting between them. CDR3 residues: CASSETSGNQPQHF. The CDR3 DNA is TGTGCCAGCAGTGAAACCTCCGGCAATCAGCCCCAGCATTTT.

CDR3 in amino acids: CASSLTGTGVSNQPQHF. Written as DNA, the CDR3 is TGTGCCAGCAGCTTGACCGGGACAGGGGTAAGCAATCAGCCCCAGCATTTT. The J gene is TRBJ1-5, the V gene TRBV7-8, with TRBD1 matching over 10 bases. The ends lost 3 bases at V and 1 base at J; junction bases unmatched: 6. Looked up from germline, CDR1 is SGHVS and CDR2 is FQNEAQ. CDR3 length equals 17 residues.

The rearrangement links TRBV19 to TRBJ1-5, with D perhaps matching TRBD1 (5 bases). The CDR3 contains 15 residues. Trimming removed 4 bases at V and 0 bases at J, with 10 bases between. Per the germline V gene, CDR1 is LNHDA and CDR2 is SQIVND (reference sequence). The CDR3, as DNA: TGTGCCAGTAGTAACCAGGGCAATAGCAATCAGCCCCAGCATTTT. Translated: CASSNQGNSNQPQHF.

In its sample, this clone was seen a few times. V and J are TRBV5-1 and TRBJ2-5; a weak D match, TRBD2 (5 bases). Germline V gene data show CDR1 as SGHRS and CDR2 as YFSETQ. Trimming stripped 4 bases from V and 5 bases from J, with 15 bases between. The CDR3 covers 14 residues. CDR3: CASSPFWRPETQYF. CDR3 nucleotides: TGCGCCAGCAGCCCCTTTTGGAGGCCGGAGACCCAGTACTTC. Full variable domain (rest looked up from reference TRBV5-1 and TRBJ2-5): KAGVTQTPRYLIKTRGQQVTLSCSPISGHRSVSWYQQTPGQGLQFLFEYFSETQRNKGNFPGRFSGRQFSNSRSEMNVSTLELGDSALYLCASSPFWRPETQYFGPGTRLLVL.